The 22 T cell receptor beta chains in this list originate from one sample, sequenced in a study of T-cell memory formation after mild COVID-19. TCRdb reprocessed the 5' RACE reads via MiXCR and lists one record per CDR3 protein. The table has about 200,000 distinct CDR3 sequences, about a sixth seen once. The sequenced sample was PBMCs or a T cell subset sorted from them (not recorded which). All receptors come from an adult woman who had mild COVID-19 (a few samples of this study predate the infection). Cell type and time point are not known.

V usage is TRBV6-2 or TRBV6-3 and J usage is TRBJ1-5; no clear D. The germline V gene encodes CDR1 MNHEY and CDR2 SVGEGT. V lost 2 bases to trimming and J lost 12 bases, with 8 bases between them. The CDR3 spans 11 residues. The CDR3 region has the DNA TGTGCCAGCAGTTACCGAGGAGTCCAGCATTTT. Protein sequence: CASSYRGVQHF.

This clonotype was seen only a few times. The chain employs TRBV5-6 and TRBJ1-2, with 8 bases identical to TRBD1. Germline V gene data show CDR1 as SGHDT and CDR2 as YYEEEE. The ends lost 0 bases at V and 4 bases at J; junction bases unmatched: 8. The CDR3 is 16 amino acids. CDR3 residues: CASSLVAGGASYGYTF. CDR3 nucleotide sequence: TGTGCCAGCAGCTTGGTGGCAGGGGGCGCGAGCTATGGCTACACCTTC.

This clonotype has only a few counts. The chain couples TRBV7-6 to TRBJ1-6; D is ambiguous. The CDR3 consists of 16 residues. Germline loops: CDR1 SGHVS, CDR2 FNYEAQ. Trimming removed 1 base from V and 1 base from J, with 8 bases in between. The CDR3 region has the DNA TGTGCCAGCAGCTTAGATGCTGGGTCCTATAATTCACCCCTCCACTTT. Protein product: CASSLDAGSYNSPLHF.

This clonotype was observed many times. The chain uses TRBV12-3 or TRBV12-4 and TRBJ2-2; TRBD1 matches 11 bases. CDR3 length equals 16 residues. J lost 6 bases, V lost 2 bases, and 5 bases had no gene match. CDR3 loop: CASSLRGTGGPGELFF. The CDR3 coding sequence is TGTGCCAGCAGTTTACGCGGGACAGGGGGTCCCGGGGAGCTGTTTTTT.

This chain uses TRBV5-5 with TRBJ2-1, with 7 positions matching TRBD2. The germline gives CDR1 SGHKS, CDR2 YYEKEE (reference sequence). The CDR3 loop spans 14 amino acids. Unmatched junction bases numbered 12, after V lost 4 bases and J lost 11 bases. This CDR3 reads CASSTPLRGNKQFF. The DNA of the CDR3 is TGTGCCAGCAGCACCCCTTTGCGGGGGAATAAGCAGTTCTTC. The complete variable domain, with remaining parts taken from reference TRBV5-5 and TRBJ2-1, reads DAGVTQSPTHLIKTRGQQVTLRCSPISGHKSVSWYQQVLGQGPQFIFQYYEKEERGRGNFPDRFSARQFPNYSSELNVNALLLGDSALYLCASSTPLRGNKQFFGPGTRLTVL.

This clonotype was seen more than once but under ten times. Here the CDR3 reads CSVEGFREQYF. Here the CDR3 DNA reads TGCAGTGTGGAGGGGTTTCGCGAGCAGTACTTC. The chain employs TRBV20-1 and TRBJ2-7, with a possible D match to TRBD2 (6 bases). The germline V gene encodes CDR1 DFQATT and CDR2 SNEGSKA (reference sequence). The CDR3 has 11 residues. V lost 7 bases, J lost 6 bases, and 13 bases lay in between.

The rearrangement links TRBV5-1 to TRBJ1-1; D is uncertain. The V end was cut by 1 base, the J end by 0 bases, with 13 bases between. Germline loops: CDR1 SGHRS, CDR2 YFSETQ. The CDR3 covers 16 residues. The CDR3 sequence: CASSLTGGNLNTEAFF. The CDR3 DNA follows: TGCGCCAGCAGCTTGACGGGCGGGAACCTGAACACTGAAGCTTTCTTT.

This clonotype was observed a few times. The genes are TRBV29-1 and TRBJ1-1; the D gene is possibly TRBD1 (5 bases). Trimming took 5 bases from V and 1 from J, leaving 14 bases between them. The CDR3 extends over 14 amino acids. Germline assignment: CDR1 SQVTM and CDR2 ANQGSEA. The CDR3 bases are TGCAGCGTTAGGCGGGGCAGAAGGAACACTGAAGCTTTCTTT. This encodes CSVRRGRRNTEAFF. Filled out from reference TRBV29-1 and TRBJ1-1, the complete variable domain reads SAVISQKPSRDICQRGTSLTIQCQVDSQVTMMFWYRQQPGQSLTLIATANQGSEATYESGFVIDKFPISRPNLTFSTLTVSNMSPEDSSIYLCSVRRGRRNTEAFFGQGTRLTVV.

The rearrangement links TRBV5-6 to TRBJ1-2; 10 nucleotides line up with TRBD1. The V and J ends lost 4 bases and 6 bases, in that order; junction bases with no gene match: 3. Looked up from germline, CDR1 is SGHDT and CDR2 is YYEEEE. This CDR3 region has 13 residues. The CDR3 nucleotides are TGTGCCAGCAGCCCGACAGGGGGCGATGGCTACACCTTC. This translates into CASSPTGGDGYTF. Complete variable domain (other parts from reference TRBV5-6 and TRBJ1-2): DAGVTQSPTHLIKTRGQQVTLRCSPKSGHDTVSWYQQALGQGPQFIFQYYEEEERQRGNFPDRFSGHQFPNYSSELNVNALLLGDSALYLCASSPTGGDGYTFGSGTRLTVV.

The genes are TRBV2 and TRBJ2-7; 7 positions agree with TRBD1. From germline, CDR1 is SNHLY and CDR2 FYNNEI. The CDR3 length is 14 residues. The trim removed 4 bases at V and 4 bases at J, leaving 7 bases unmatched. CDR3 region: CASSGGQLSYEQYF. CDR3 DNA sequence: TGTGCCAGCAGTGGGGGACAGCTATCGTACGAGCAGTACTTC.

V and J are TRBV30 and TRBJ2-2; D possibly corresponds to TRBD2 (6 bases). Germline-derived CDR1 and CDR2 are GTSNPN and SVGIG (reference sequence). V gave up 1 base and J gave up 1 base, with 10 bases separating them. The CDR3 is 15 amino acids. The CDR3 DNA is TGTGCCTGGAGTGCTCTTAGCGGGAACACCGGGGAGCTGTTTTTT. Amino acids: CAWSALSGNTGELFF. Full variable domain (missing parts from reference TRBV30 and TRBJ2-2): SQTIHQWPATLVQPVGSPLSLECTVEGTSNPNLYWYRQAAGRGLQLLFYSVGIGQISSEVPQNLSASRPQDRQFILSSKKLLLSDSGFYLCAWSALSGNTGELFFGEGSRLTVL.

This clonotype was recorded many times. This sequence joins TRBV30 and TRBJ2-1, with TRBD2 matching 10 bases. CDR1 and CDR2 (germline): GTSNPN, SVGIG (reference sequence). J gave up 10 bases and V 3 bases, and 3 bases lay outside the gene matches. The CDR3 totals 12 residues. The CDR3 DNA follows: TGTGCCTGGAGGGCTAGCGGGAGAGAGCAGTTCTTC. As protein: CAWRASGREQFF.

This chain links TRBV11-2 with TRBJ2-7; tentatively, D is TRBD2 (6 bases). Germline values: CDR1 SGHAT, CDR2 FQNNGV. The V and J ends lost 5 bases and 6 bases respectively, with 14 bases between them. CDR3 length: 13 amino acids. CDR3 protein: CASSPGLVGEQYF. The CDR3 DNA reads TGTGCCAGCAGCCCGGGACTGGTCGGCGAGCAGTACTTC. Full variable domain (missing parts from reference TRBV11-2 and TRBJ2-7): EAGVAQSPRYKIIEKRQSVAFWCNPISGHATLYWYQQILGQGPKLLIQFQNNGVVDDSQLPKDRFSAERLKGVDSTLKIQPAKLEDSAVYLCASSPGLVGEQYFGPGTRLTVT.

This clonotype came up many times. The rearrangement uses TRBV20-1 and TRBJ2-6; no clear D. The CDR3 extends over 14 amino acids. Germline CDR1 reads DFQATT; CDR2 reads SNEGSKA (reference sequence). V was shortened by 2 bases and J by 0 bases, with 5 bases between the two germline ends. The CDR3 here is CSARQSSGANVLTF. The DNA for the CDR3 is TGCAGTGCTAGACAGAGCTCTGGGGCCAACGTCCTGACTTTC.

The V gene is TRBV7-8, the J gene TRBJ2-7, with 14 bases identical to TRBD2. Germline CDR1 reads SGHVS; CDR2 reads FQNEAQ. The CDR3 spans 15 residues. The V segment lost 4 bases and the J segment 4 bases; nucleotides outside the gene matches: 3. CDR3 residues: CASSSTSGRAYEQYF. In nucleotides, the CDR3 is TGTGCCAGCAGCTCGACTAGCGGGAGGGCTTACGAGCAGTACTTC. Complete variable domain (other parts from reference TRBV7-8 and TRBJ2-7): GAGVSQSPRYKVAKRGQDVALRCDPISGHVSLFWYQQALGQGPEFLTYFQNEAQLDKSGLPSDRFFAERPEGSVSTLKIQRTQQEDSAVYLCASSSTSGRAYEQYFGPGTRLTVT.

This clonotype has more than one count but fewer than ten. CDR3 residues: CASSQSGLQTYEQYF. For the CDR3, the DNA is TGTGCCAGCAGCCAAAGCGGCCTACAAACCTACGAGCAGTACTTC. The rearrangement links TRBV4-2 to TRBJ2-7; possibly TRBD2 for D (5 bases). Germline CDR1 is LGHNA and CDR2 is YNFKEQ. V shed 2 bases and J shed 2 bases, with 13 bases lying between them. The CDR3 contains 15 residues.

The chain recombines TRBV12-3 or TRBV12-4 with TRBJ2-1; the match to TRBD2 covers 8 bases. There are 15 residues in the CDR3. V shed 8 bases and J 1 base; nucleotides not matched to a gene: 7. The CDR3 is CASGRSGGSYNEQFF. DNA for the CDR3: TGTGCCAGCGGTCGATCGGGAGGGTCCTACAATGAGCAGTTCTTC.

J is TRBJ2-1 and V is TRBV7-9; unclear D gene. Germline-derived CDR1 and CDR2 are SEHNR and FQNEAQ (reference sequence). The CDR3 contains 12 residues. Trimming took off 5 bases at V and 5 bases at J, with 7 bases between the two ends. This chain's CDR3 is CASSPTHNEQFF. CDR3 sequence (DNA): TGTGCCAGCAGCCCCACCCACAATGAGCAGTTCTTC.

In its sample, this clonotype was seen a few times. The chain employs TRBV7-2 and TRBJ2-3; the match to TRBD2 covers 9 bases. V shed 8 bases and J 6 bases; nucleotides not matched to a gene: 12. Germline V gene data show CDR1 as SGHTA and CDR2 as FQGNSA. This CDR3 contains 15 residues. CDR3 residues: CASCPGGRDRDTQYF. CDR3 in DNA: TGTGCCAGCTGTCCCGGCGGGAGGGATCGGGATACGCAGTATTTT.

The sample holds a few counts of this clonotype. The chain is built from TRBV20-1 and TRBJ1-1, with 7 positions matching TRBD1. The V segment lost 2 bases and the J segment 12 bases; nucleotides outside the gene matches: 15. In germline, CDR1 is DFQATT, CDR2 SNEGSKA (reference sequence). The CDR3 runs 14 residues. The CDR3 sequence is CSARKGAEPSLTFF. DNA for the CDR3: TGCAGTGCTAGAAAGGGGGCGGAACCCTCCTTGACTTTCTTT.

This clonotype was observed a few times. The chain recombines TRBV20-1 with TRBJ2-3; D perhaps matches TRBD2 (7 bases). The CDR3 sequence is 13 residues long. The germline V and J ends were trimmed by 4 bases and 4 bases, with 12 bases remaining between them. The germline V gene has CDR1 DFQATT and CDR2 SNEGSKA (reference sequence). The CDR3 coding sequence is TGCAGTGCTAAGGCGGGGGCTCCAGATACGCAGTATTTT. Protein sequence: CSAKAGAPDTQYF.

There are a few counts of this clonotype. The chain is built from TRBV5-4 and TRBJ2-1; 8 bases map to TRBD2. J gave up 6 bases and V 2 bases, and 10 bases lay outside the gene matches. The CDR3 totals 16 residues. In germline, CDR1 is SGHNT, CDR2 YYREEE (reference sequence). The CDR3 region is CASSFRGGRRSNEQFF. The CDR3 nucleotides are TGTGCCAGCAGCTTTCGGGGCGGGAGGAGGTCCAATGAGCAGTTCTTC. Using reference TRBV5-4 and TRBJ2-1 for the parts outside the CDR3, the full variable domain is ETGVTQSPTHLIKTRGQQVTLRCSSQSGHNTVSWYQQALGQGPQFIFQYYREEENGRGNFPPRFSGLQFPNYSSELNVNALELDDSALYLCASSFRGGRRSNEQFFGPGTRLTVL.